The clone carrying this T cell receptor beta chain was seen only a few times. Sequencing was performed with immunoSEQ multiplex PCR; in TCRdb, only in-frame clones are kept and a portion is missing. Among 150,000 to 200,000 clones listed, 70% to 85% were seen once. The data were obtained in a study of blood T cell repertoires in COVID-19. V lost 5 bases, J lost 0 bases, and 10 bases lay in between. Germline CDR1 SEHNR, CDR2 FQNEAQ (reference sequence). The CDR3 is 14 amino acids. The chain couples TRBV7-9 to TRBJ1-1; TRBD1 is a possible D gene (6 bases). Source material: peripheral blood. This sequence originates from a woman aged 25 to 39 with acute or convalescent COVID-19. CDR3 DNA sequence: TGTGCCAGCAGCCCGGGACATCTGAACACTGAAGCTTTCTTT. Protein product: CASSPGHLNTEAFF.